This is a list of T cell receptor beta chains from one sample in a study of T cells in Graves' hyperthyroidism and ophthalmopathy. In TCRdb, the multiplex PCR reads were re-called with MiXCR into one record per CDR3 protein. This sample yields 550,000 to 700,000 distinct CDR3 sequences, of which about 43% are seen a single time; around 20% belongs to the top ten. The sequenced sample consisted of peripheral blood or thyroid tissue (not recorded which). The receptors shown here come from an adult woman with Graves' disease, either hyperthyroidism or ophthalmopathy (not recorded which). Each CDR3 is given with its conserved first and last residue. The order of the fields is V gene, clone size, D gene, J gene, CDR3 DNA, CDR3 protein. The D gene is left open where the match is weak. For some rows the clone size is stated as once, few or many, or as a class when expanded; others skip it.

TRBV11-2,.,.,TRBJ1-5,TGTGCCAGCAGTCGGGGGGGCAACAATCAGCCCCAGCATTTT,CASSRGGNNQPQHF
TRBV20-1,many,.,TRBJ1-1,TGCAGTGCCGGACGGGGATGGACTGAAGCTTTCTTT,CSAGRGWTEAFF
TRBV11-2,many,TRBD1,TRBJ1-1,TGTGCCAGCAGCCCGGACAGGGGGCGAAGGAACACTGAAGCTTTCTTT,CASSPDRGRRNTEAFF
TRBV2,many,.,TRBJ1-5,TGTGCCAGCGGTCTGGAGGGCAGGCAGCCCCAGCATTTT,CASGLEGRQPQHF
TRBV10-3,many,TRBD1,TRBJ2-5,TGTGCCATCAGTGAGGAGGGGACAGAAGAGACCCAGTACTTC,CAISEEGTEETQYF
TRBV10-2,.,.,TRBJ1-1,TGCGCCAGCAGTGGAAAGGCCGGCCGGGGAACTGAAGCTTTCTTT,CASSGKAGRGTEAFF
TRBV5-4,many,.,TRBJ2-7,TGTGCCAGCAGCCAACCACTAGGCTACGAGCAGTACTTC,CASSQPLGYEQYF
TRBV29-1,few,.,TRBJ2-2,TGCAGCTTGGGCACCGGGGAGCTGTTTTTT,CSLGTGELFF
TRBV4-3,.,TRBD1,TRBJ1-4,TGCGCCAGCAGCCGTGGACAGGGGACAACTAATGAAAAACTGTTTTTT,CASSRGQGTTNEKLFF
TRBV15,.,.,TRBJ1-5,TGTGCCACCAGCAGAGTGCCGGGAACAGAACCCCAGCATTTT,CATSRVPGTEPQHF
TRBV5-5,.,.,TRBJ2-5,TGTGCCAGCAGCCGAATGCCGATCAGGGGGGAGCTGGAGACCCAGTACTTC,CASSRMPIRGELETQYF
TRBV5-6,once,.,TRBJ1-2,TGTGCCAGCAGCCCGCGCCCGGGGGGTGGCTACACCTTC,CASSPRPGGGYTF
TRBV11-2,many,.,TRBJ2-5,TGTGCCAGCCGGACGGGAAGTTTCGGAGAGACCCAGTACTTC,CASRTGSFGETQYF
TRBV24-1,.,.,TRBJ1-3,TGTGCCACCAGTGATGGTTCCTCTGGAAACACCATATATTTT,CATSDGSSGNTIYF
TRBV20-1,.,.,TRBJ2-5,TGCAGTGCTAGAGTTCGGGACCAAGAGACCCAGTACTTC,CSARVRDQETQYF
TRBV5-1,.,TRBD1,TRBJ2-1,TGCGCCAGCAGCTTGACCCGACAGGGGGCTACTGAGCAGTTCTTC,CASSLTRQGATEQFF
TRBV6-5,many,.,TRBJ2-5,TGTGCCAGCAGCAATCCCTTGACGGGGGAGACCCAGTACTTC,CASSNPLTGETQYF
TRBV20-1,.,.,TRBJ1-1,TGCAGTGCTGGTCGTCACAGGCGGGACACTGAAGCTTTCTTT,CSAGRHRRDTEAFF
TRBV7-8,many,TRBD2,TRBJ2-1,TGTGCCAGCAGCTCACGGACTAGCGGGAGCGGGGAGCAGTTCTTC,CASSSRTSGSGEQFF
TRBV7-2,many,.,TRBJ1-1,TGTGCCAGCAGCTTAGGTCGAGCGAACACTGAAGCTTTCTTT,CASSLGRANTEAFF
TRBV16,.,TRBD1,TRBJ2-7,TGTGCCAGCAGCCCCACAGGGGTAACTGACAGTCGATCCTACGAGCAGTACTTC,CASSPTGVTDSRSYEQYF
TRBV5-1,many,.,TRBJ1-5,TGCGCCAGCAGCCGCGACGGGTATAGCAATCAGCCCCAGCATTTT,CASSRDGYSNQPQHF
TRBV20-1,many,TRBD1,TRBJ2-5,TGCAGTGCTCAGGACAGGCTCCAAGAGACCCAGTACTTC,CSAQDRLQETQYF
TRBV7-9,many,TRBD2,TRBJ2-7,TGTGCCAGCACCAGCCGGGGGCGGGAGGGCTACGAGCAGTACTTC,CASTSRGREGYEQYF
TRBV11-2,many,.,TRBJ2-6,TGTGCCAGCAGCCTAAGTCGGGGGGCCCACAAAAACTCTGGGGCCAACGTCCTGACTTTC,CASSLSRGAHKNSGANVLTF
TRBV20-1,many,.,TRBJ2-7,TGCAGTGCGAGGAGGGGGGCAGGGGCCTACGAGCAGTACTTC,CSARRGAGAYEQYF
TRBV28,few,.,TRBJ1-1,TGTGCCAGCAATCCTCGACTGAACACTGAAGCTTTCTTT,CASNPRLNTEAFF
TRBV4-1,many,.,TRBJ1-3,TGCGCCAGCAGCCAACCGACAGTCTCTGGAAACACCATATATTTT,CASSQPTVSGNTIYF
TRBV29-1,.,.,TRBJ1-1,TGCAGCGCTACCTACAAACAAGCTTTCTTT,CSATYKQAFF
TRBV10-3,many,.,TRBJ2-6,TGTGCCACGCAGGGGCAGGGGATATCTGGGGCCAACGTCCTGACTTTC,CATQGQGISGANVLTF
TRBV24-1,.,.,TRBJ2-7,TGTGCCACCAGTGATGCCGTGACGGTATCCGACGAGCAGTACTTC,CATSDAVTVSDEQYF
TRBV20-1,many,.,TRBJ2-5,TGCAGTGCTAGAGATCTACAGGGACTCGAGACCCAGTACTTC,CSARDLQGLETQYF
TRBV20-1,many,.,TRBJ1-1,TGCAGTGCTTGGTGGACAGCGAACACTGAAGCTTTCTTT,CSAWWTANTEAFF
TRBV12-3/TRBV12-4,.,TRBD1,TRBJ1-1,TGTGCCAGCAGTTGGCCGGGACAGGGTTTCACTGAAGCTTTCTTT,CASSWPGQGFTEAFF
TRBV29-1,few,.,TRBJ2-7,TGCAGCGTTGGGGAATGGGCGTACGAGCAGTACTTC,CSVGEWAYEQYF
TRBV6-1,many,TRBD2,TRBJ2-7,TGTGCCAGCAGTGGACTAGCGGGAGTTTCCTACGAGCAGTACTTC,CASSGLAGVSYEQYF
TRBV11-2,many,TRBD1,TRBJ2-7,TGTGCCAGCAGCCCCCCCCCTACAGGGGCCCTCTCCTACGAGCAGTACTTC,CASSPPPTGALSYEQYF
TRBV7-9,many,TRBD1,TRBJ2-5,TGTGCCAGCAGCTCGACAACAGGGGGCCCGTACCAAGAGACCCAGTACTTC,CASSSTTGGPYQETQYF
TRBV19,.,.,TRBJ1-3,TGTGCCAGTAGTCTTACGACTACCATATATTTT,CASSLTTTIYF
TRBV5-1,.,TRBD1,TRBJ2-5,TGCGCCAGCAGGCCCGGGACAGGGGTGGCGGGAGAGACCCAGTACTTC,CASRPGTGVAGETQYF
TRBV5-6,.,TRBD1,TRBJ2-7,TGTGCCGGCAGCTTGGGGACAGGGAGCTCCTACGAGCAGTACTTC,CAGSLGTGSSYEQYF
TRBV5-1,many,TRBD1,TRBJ2-7,TGCGCCAGCAGCTTGGGAAGAGGGGGCTACTACGAGCAGTACTTC,CASSLGRGGYYEQYF
TRBV7-6,.,TRBD1,TRBJ1-5,TGTGCCAGCAGCTTAGATCGCGCCAGGACAGGGGATCAGCCCCAGCATTTT,CASSLDRARTGDQPQHF
TRBV20-1,.,.,TRBJ1-6,TGCAGTGCTAGAGGCCCAGAACGTTCACCCCTCCACTTT,CSARGPERSPLHF
TRBV7-8,.,TRBD2,TRBJ2-5,TGTGCCAGCAGTTCCGCGGGGGGACAAGAGACCCAGTACTTC,CASSSAGGQETQYF